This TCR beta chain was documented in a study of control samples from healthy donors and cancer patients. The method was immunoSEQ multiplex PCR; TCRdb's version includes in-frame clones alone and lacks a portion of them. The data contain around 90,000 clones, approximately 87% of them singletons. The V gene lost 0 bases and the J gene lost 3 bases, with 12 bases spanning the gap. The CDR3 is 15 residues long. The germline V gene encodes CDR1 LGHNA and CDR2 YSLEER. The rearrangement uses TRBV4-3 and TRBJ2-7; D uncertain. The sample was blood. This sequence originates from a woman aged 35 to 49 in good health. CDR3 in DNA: TGCGCCAGCAGCCAAGAACGGGCAGGTAACTACGAGCAGTACTTC. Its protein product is CASSQERAGNYEQYF.